This passage covers 16 T cell receptor beta chains from one sample sequenced in a study of T-cell reconstitution after alpha-beta-depleted transplantation in children. The library targeted TCRbeta and was prepared with unique molecular identifiers. TCRdb re-derived calls from the PCR reads in MiXCR, one entry per CDR3 protein. The top ten hold 11% to 15% of the sample, which has fewer than 750,000 distinct CDR3 sequences, roughly 23% seen once. This specimen was PBMCs, mostly from graft donor cells, taken 360 days after TCRalphabeta/CD19-depleted stem cell transplant. The receptor set was obtained from a boy in the first two years of life who had a stem cell transplant for acute myeloid leukemia, so the T cells may come from the graft donor.

This clonotype was picked up a small number of times. The chain joins TRBV12-3 or TRBV12-4 to TRBJ1-2; D perhaps matches TRBD1 (6 bases). Trimming removed 6 bases from V and 3 bases from J, with 8 bases in between. The CDR3 spans 12 residues. DNA of the CDR3: TGTGCCAGCAGGTGGACAGACTATGGCTACACCTTC. Protein product: CASRWTDYGYTF.

In its sample, this clonotype was seen many times. This chain's CDR3 is CASSRTGGNTEAFF. The CDR3, as DNA: TGTGCCAGCAGTCGGACAGGGGGAAACACTGAAGCTTTCTTT. The chain carries TRBV6-5 and TRBJ1-1; 10 bases fit TRBD1. The V gene end was trimmed by 5 bases and the J gene end by 2 bases; junction bases not matched to a gene: 2. The CDR3 extends over 14 amino acids. Germline V CDR1 and CDR2: MNHEY, SVGAGI.

The chain uses TRBV29-1 and TRBJ2-1; TRBD1 is a possible D gene (5 bases). The CDR3 runs 13 residues. CDR1 is SQVTM, CDR2 ANQGSEA, per germline. V lost 4 bases and J 6 bases, leaving 13 bases between the germline ends. The CDR3 is CSVGDGHCNEQFF. The DNA of the CDR3 is TGCAGCGTTGGGGATGGACACTGCAATGAGCAGTTCTTC.

The chain is built from TRBV7-2 and TRBJ2-2; D is uncertain. The CDR3 loop spans 14 amino acids. Germline CDR1 and CDR2: SGHTA and FQGNSA. Deletions cut 1 base from V and 6 bases from J, with 9 bases between. In nucleotides, the CDR3 is TGTGCCAGCAGCTTAGGGGAACCGGCCGGGGAGCTGTTTTTT. This gives the protein CASSLGEPAGELFF.

This clonotype has more than one count but fewer than ten. The CDR3 region is CASSLWPGGQTAFF. The CDR3 coding sequence is TGTGCCAGCAGTTTATGGCCAGGGGGCCAAACTGCTTTCTTT. This rearrangement joins TRBV28 to TRBJ1-1, with 8 bases identical to TRBD1. Looked up from germline, CDR1 is MDHEN and CDR2 is SYDVKM. V dropped 0 bases and J dropped 11; count of bases not matched to a gene: 8. The CDR3 runs 14 residues.

In its sample, this clonotype was seen once. The CDR3 reads CASSQDNEGGYEQYF. In DNA form, the CDR3 reads TGCGCCAGCAGCCAAGATAATGAGGGGGGGTACGAGCAGTACTTC. V and J are TRBV4-3 and TRBJ2-7; TRBD2 might be the D (7 bases). The germline V gene has CDR1 LGHNA and CDR2 YSLEER. The CDR3 is made up of 15 amino acids. The ends were cut back, 0 bases at V and 4 bases at J, with 13 bases in the middle.

As to this clonotype: The junction shows a germline mismatch at one end, possibly a read error. The genes are TRBV5-6 and TRBJ2-3, with D hard to call. The CDR3 covers 14 residues. The germline V gene has CDR1 SGHDT and CDR2 YYEEEE. The CDR3 reads CARSSGLADSEQYF. Here the CDR3 DNA reads TGTGCCAGGAGCTCCGGGCTCGCGGATTCTGAGCAGTATTTT. The variable domain in full, completed from reference TRBV5-6 and TRBJ2-3, reads DAGVTQSPTHLIKTRGQQVTLRCSPKSGHDTVSWYQQALGQGPQFIFQYYEEEERQRGNFPDRFSGHQFPNYSSELNVNALLLGDSALYLCARSSGLADSEQYFGPGTRLTVL.

This sequence joins TRBV29-1 and TRBJ2-4; D gene unclear. Germline V gene sequence: CDR1 SQVTM, CDR2 ANQGSEA. The CDR3 is 12 amino acids. Trimming removed 5 bases from V and 0 bases from J, with 5 bases in between. CDR3 amino acids: CSVWTAKNIQYF. CDR3 DNA sequence: TGCAGCGTTTGGACAGCCAAAAACATTCAGTACTTC.

The CDR3 loop reads CASSFLQGHTEAFF. As DNA, the CDR3 is TGTGCCAGCAGTTTTTTACAGGGGCACACTGAAGCTTTCTTT. The chain uses TRBV27 and TRBJ1-1, with 7 nucleotides matching TRBD1. CDR1 MNHEY and CDR2 SMNVEV come from the germline V gene (reference sequence). The CDR3 sequence is 14 residues long. V lost 3 bases to trimming and J lost 3 bases; unmatched junction nucleotides: 4.

The J gene is TRBJ2-2, the V gene TRBV7-2; 10 bases agree with TRBD1. Germline V gene sequence: CDR1 SGHTA, CDR2 FQGNSA. V dropped 2 bases and J dropped 5; count of bases not matched to a gene: 5. This CDR3 is built from 16 residues. The CDR3 DNA sequence: TGTGCCAGCAGCTTAAAGGGACAGGGGAAAACCGGGGAGCTGTTTTTT. This gives the protein CASSLKGQGKTGELFF. Full variable domain (outside the CDR3, taken from reference TRBV7-2 and TRBJ2-2): GAGVSQSPSNKVTEKGKDVELRCDPISGHTALYWYRQSLGQGLEFLIYFQGNSAPDKSGLPSDRFSAERTGGSVSTLTIQRTQQEDSAVYLCASSLKGQGKTGELFFGEGSRLTVL.

This clonotype was detected ten times or more. The gene calls are TRBV5-8 and TRBJ2-2; no clear D. The CDR3 spans 17 residues. Trimming removed 0 bases from V and 1 base from J, with 13 bases in between. Looked up from germline, CDR1 is SGHTS and CDR2 is YDEGEE. The CDR3 loop reads CASSLDRIYVNTGELFF. As DNA, the CDR3 is TGTGCCAGCAGCTTGGACAGAATCTACGTGAACACCGGGGAGCTGTTTTTT.

This clonotype was observed many times. The chain recombines TRBV2 with TRBJ2-3; the match to TRBD1 covers 10 bases. This CDR3 has 16 residues. V dropped 8 bases and J dropped 0; count of bases not matched to a gene: 8. Germline CDR1 reads SNHLY; CDR2 reads FYNNEI. The CDR3: CASHSGTGASTDTQYF. The CDR3 coding sequence is TGTGCCAGCCACTCTGGGACAGGGGCAAGCACAGATACGCAGTATTTT.

This chain connects TRBV10-3 to TRBJ2-7, with TRBD1 matching 7 bases. Germline V gives CDR1 ENHRY, CDR2 SYGVKD. There are 15 residues in the CDR3. V was clipped by 6 bases and J by 4 bases; unmatched bases: 12. The CDR3: CAISTGQEKTYEQYF. The CDR3 bases are TGTGCCATCAGCACTGGACAGGAAAAAACTTACGAGCAGTACTTC.

Only a few counts were recorded for this clonotype. The gene calls are TRBV18 and TRBJ2-5; weak D call: TRBD2 (6 bases). This CDR3 has 15 amino acids. V was trimmed by 3 bases and J by 4 bases, leaving 15 bases between them. CDR1 and CDR2 from the germline V gene are KGHSH and LQKENI. The CDR3 loop is CASSPGRDFRETQYF. DNA for the CDR3: TGTGCCAGCTCACCGGGACGGGACTTTCGAGAGACCCAGTACTTC.

The chain links TRBV10-3 to TRBJ1-5; weak D call: TRBD1 (5 bases). Germline-derived CDR1 and CDR2 are ENHRY and SYGVKD. V shed 3 bases and J shed 5 bases, with 14 bases lying between them. This CDR3 region has 15 residues. DNA for the CDR3: TGTGCCATCAGTGATATGGGACGGGGGGATCAGCCCCAGCATTTT. Its translation: CAISDMGRGDQPQHF.

This clonotype has a handful of counts. This rearrangement joins TRBV7-9 to TRBJ2-7; D possibly matches TRBD1 or TRBD2 (5 bases each). CDR1 is SEHNR and CDR2 is FQNEAQ in the germline V gene (reference sequence). The CDR3 length is 15 residues. V lost 1 base, J lost 0 bases, and 10 bases lay in between. CDR3 in DNA: TGTGCCAGCAGCTTAGTCGGGGCCTCCTCCTACGAGCAGTACTTC. Translating it yields CASSLVGASSYEQYF.